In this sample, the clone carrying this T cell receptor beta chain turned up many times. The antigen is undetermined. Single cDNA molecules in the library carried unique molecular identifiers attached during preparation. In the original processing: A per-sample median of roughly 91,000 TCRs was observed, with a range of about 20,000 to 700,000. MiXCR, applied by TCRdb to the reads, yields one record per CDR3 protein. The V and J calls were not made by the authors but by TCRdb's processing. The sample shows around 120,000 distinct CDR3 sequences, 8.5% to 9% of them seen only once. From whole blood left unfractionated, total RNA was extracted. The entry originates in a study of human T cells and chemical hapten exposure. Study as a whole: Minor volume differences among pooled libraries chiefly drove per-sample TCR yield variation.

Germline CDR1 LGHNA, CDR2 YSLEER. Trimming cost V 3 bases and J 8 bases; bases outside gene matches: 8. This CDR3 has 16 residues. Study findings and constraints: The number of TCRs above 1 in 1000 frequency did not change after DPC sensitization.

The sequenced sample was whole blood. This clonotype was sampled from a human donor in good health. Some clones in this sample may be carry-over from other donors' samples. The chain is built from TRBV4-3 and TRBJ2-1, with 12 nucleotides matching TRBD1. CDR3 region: CASSQEPGQGAYEQFF. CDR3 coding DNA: TGCGCCAGCAGCCAGGAACCGGGACAGGGGGCATATGAGCAGTTCTTC.